This T cell receptor beta chain is from a study of shared clonotypes between healthy human individuals. Turning to the study itself: Three plates were used per donor for CD4 naive, three for CD4 memory, two for CD8 naive and one for CD8 memory.

CD45RO-negative, CCR7-selected cells formed the naive CD8 fraction, which excluded terminally differentiated effector memory CD45RA+ cells. Assay: immunoSEQ multiplex PCR; the TCRdb copy retains only in-frame clones and omits some. The table records some 2.1 million clones, around 93% of them present only once. Germline V CDR1 and CDR2: SGHNT, YYREEE (reference sequence). The J segment lost 4 bases and the V segment lost 4 bases, leaving 13 bases of the junction unmatched. This CDR3 has 16 amino acids. In the case of this clone: The antigen is not known.

Study-wide results and caveats: Incompleteness in sorted-subset sequencing, despite large depth, was shown by rarefaction. Deeper or shallower sequencing was expected to change how clonotypes are shared among donors. With few donors, the genetic and exposure-history diversity represented was limited.

The chain has TRBV5-4 and TRBJ1-1, with 7 bases that match TRBD1. The sample comprised naive CD8+ T cells from PBMCs. The sequence was collected from a man between 18 and 29 years old in good health. Some clones in this sample may be carry-over from other donors' samples. The CDR3 loop reads CASSPDQGVSLTEAFF. CDR3 sequence (DNA): TGTGCCAGCAGCCCCGACCAGGGGGTGAGTCTCACTGAAGCTTTCTTT.